This TCR beta chain stems from a study of T-cell memory formation after mild COVID-19. Concerning this clonotype itself: Antigen specificity is unknown.

Regarding the study as a whole: Day 15 to 85 contracting clones showed balanced CD4/CD8; day 15 to 37 expanders favored CD4+. Clones which contracted sat mainly in CM and EM if CD4+, and in EMRA if CD8+.

Constant-segment-primed 5'RACE gave TCR alpha and TCR beta cDNA libraries with sample barcodes and UMIs. TCRdb re-derived calls from the 5' RACE reads in MiXCR, one entry per CDR3 protein. The sample holds tens of thousands of distinct CDR3 sequences; roughly 13% are singletons and the top ten take around 29%. CDR3 length: 17 residues. Germline values: CDR1 SGHTA, CDR2 FQGNSA. Unmatched junction bases numbered 3, after V lost 5 bases and J lost 0 bases. The sequencing sample was made of PBMCs or a T cell subset sorted from them (not recorded which). The gene calls are TRBV7-2 and TRBJ2-2; 13 nucleotides line up with TRBD2. This TCR was sampled from an adult woman who had mild COVID-19 (a few samples of this study predate the infection). Cell type and time point are not known. CDR3: CASSLTSGGPNTGELFF. In nucleotides, the CDR3 is TGTGCCAGCAGCCTGACTAGCGGGGGGCCGAACACCGGGGAGCTGTTTTTT.